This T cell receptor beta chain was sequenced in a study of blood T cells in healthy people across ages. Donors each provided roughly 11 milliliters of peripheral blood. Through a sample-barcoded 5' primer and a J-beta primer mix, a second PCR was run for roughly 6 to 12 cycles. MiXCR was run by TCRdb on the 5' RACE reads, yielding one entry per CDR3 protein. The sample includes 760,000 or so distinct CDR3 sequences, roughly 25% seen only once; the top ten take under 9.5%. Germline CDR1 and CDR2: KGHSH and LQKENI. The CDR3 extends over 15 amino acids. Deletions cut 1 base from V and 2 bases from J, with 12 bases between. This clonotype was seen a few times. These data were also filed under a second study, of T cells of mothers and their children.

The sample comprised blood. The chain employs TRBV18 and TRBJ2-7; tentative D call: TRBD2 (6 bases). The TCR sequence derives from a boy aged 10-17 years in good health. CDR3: CASSPRVRDTYEQYF. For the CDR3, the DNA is TGTGCCAGCTCACCACGGGTGCGGGATACCTACGAGCAGTACTTC.